The 29 T cell receptor beta chains below were found in one sample sequenced in a study of blood T cell repertoires in COVID-19. Profiled with immunoSEQ multiplex PCR; TCRdb holds only in-frame clones, not every one. This sample has approximately 72,000 clones, with 70% to 90% found just once. Sequenced: peripheral blood. The origin of the receptors is a woman of 80 years or more with acute or convalescent COVID-19.

The chain employs TRBV5-1 and TRBJ2-3; D remains ambiguous. V dropped 5 bases and J dropped 4 bases, with 14 bases sitting between them. The CDR3 runs to 14 residues. Germline V gene lookup returns CDR1 SGHRS and CDR2 YFSETQ. CDR3 amino acids: CASRASGSPDTQYF. DNA of the CDR3: TGCGCCAGCAGGGCGTCAGGCTCGCCAGATACGCAGTATTTT. The entire variable domain, with the rest obtained from reference TRBV5-1 and TRBJ2-3, is as follows: KAGVTQTPRYLIKTRGQQVTLSCSPISGHRSVSWYQQTPGQGLQFLFEYFSETQRNKGNFPGRFSGRQFSNSRSEMNVSTLELGDSALYLCASRASGSPDTQYFGPGTRLTVL.

The table lists this clone with a count of one. The chain uses TRBV6-1 and TRBJ1-2; D is unclear. The CDR3 consists of 13 residues. Trimming left V 2 bases short and J 4 bases short, with 8 bases between. Germline CDR1 is MNHNS and CDR2 is SASEGT. The CDR3, as DNA: TGTGCCAGCAGTGAACGACACCTCTATGGCTACACCTTC. Translation gives CASSERHLYGYTF.

The rearrangement joins TRBV18 to TRBJ1-6; D is unresolved. CDR1 is KGHSH, CDR2 LQKENI, per germline. CDR3 length equals 15 residues. V lost 1 base and J lost 7, with 11 bases in between. CDR3 sequence reads: CASSPQNSANSPLHF. CDR3 coding DNA: TGTGCCAGCTCACCACAGAACAGTGCCAATTCACCCCTCCACTTT.

The rearrangement uses TRBV18 and TRBJ2-7, with D possibly being TRBD1 (6 bases). Germline values: CDR1 KGHSH, CDR2 LQKENI. V lost 6 bases, J lost 2 bases, and 17 bases lay in between. The CDR3 runs 15 residues. The DNA for the CDR3 is TGTGCCAGCTCGTCCTGGGACAAGGGGACCTACGAGCAGTACTTC. As protein: CASSSWDKGTYEQYF.

This chain connects TRBV9 to TRBJ2-3, with 7 nucleotides matching TRBD1. J gave up 6 bases and V 3 bases, and 16 bases lay outside the gene matches. Germline assignment: CDR1 SGDLS and CDR2 YYNGEE. This CDR3 is 17 amino acids long. The CDR3 coding sequence is TGTGCCAGCAGCGGGGCTCCCGGGACAGACCTCAGGGATACGCAGTATTTT. Protein sequence: CASSGAPGTDLRDTQYF.

CDR3 region: CASSVSDTSSPLHF. DNA for the CDR3: TGTGCCAGCAGTGTCTCAGACACTAGCTCACCCCTCCACTTT. The J gene is TRBJ1-6, the V gene TRBV2; D call uncertain. Germline lookup yields CDR1 SNHLY and CDR2 FYNNEI. CDR3 length: 14 amino acids. Trimming took off 4 bases at V and 10 bases at J, with 14 bases between the two ends.

The rearrangement links TRBV6-1 to TRBJ2-7; tentative D call: TRBD1 (5 bases). The V gene's germline CDR1 is MNHNS and CDR2 SASEGT. Trimming removed 1 base from V and 2 bases from J, with 12 bases in between. The CDR3 spans 15 residues. CDR3 nucleotide sequence: TGTGCCAGCAGTGAAGGTTGGACATGGGCCTACGAGCAGTACTTC. Protein product: CASSEGWTWAYEQYF.

V is TRBV19 and J is TRBJ2-2; D may be TRBD2 (6 bases). V lost 4 bases, J lost 5 bases, and 11 bases lay in between. Germline V gene lookup returns CDR1 LNHDA and CDR2 SQIVND (reference sequence). The length of the CDR3 is 14 residues. DNA for the CDR3: TGTGCCAGTAGTAGCGGACTACTAACCGGGGAGCTGTTTTTT. Protein: CASSSGLLTGELFF.

The J gene is TRBJ1-3, the V gene TRBV5-4, with TRBD1 matching over 10 bases. The length of the CDR3 is 17 residues. Germline CDR1 SGHNT, CDR2 YYREEE (reference sequence). The ends lost 3 bases at V and 2 bases at J; junction bases unmatched: 8. The CDR3: CASSSPGQGIAGNTIYF. The CDR3 coding sequence is TGTGCCAGCAGCTCCCCGGGACAGGGGATTGCTGGAAACACCATATATTTT.

The chain links TRBV3-1 (or the pseudogene TRBV3-2) to TRBJ2-4; perhaps TRBD1 as D (6 bases). The CDR3 has 19 residues. The germline CDR1 and CDR2 sequences are LGHDT and YNNKEL (reference sequence). The ends were cut back, 0 bases at V and 0 bases at J, with 18 bases in the middle. The chain's CDR3 is CASSQDLGTGLGAKNIQYF. In nucleotides, the CDR3 is TGTGCCAGCAGCCAAGATCTTGGAACAGGGTTAGGAGCCAAAAACATTCAGTACTTC.

The CDR3 DNA reads TGTGCCAGCAGTCGGACAGCCAACTCCTATAATTCACCCCTCCACTTT. As protein: CASSRTANSYNSPLHF. V usage is TRBV7-9 and J usage is TRBJ1-6, with D perhaps matching TRBD1 (6 bases). Germline CDR1 is SEHNR and CDR2 is FQNEAQ (reference sequence). V gave up 6 bases and J gave up 0 bases, with 12 bases separating them. The CDR3 is 16 amino acids. The variable domain in full, with the rest retrieved from reference TRBV7-9 and TRBJ1-6, is DTGVSQNPRHKITKRGQNVTFRCDPISEHNRLYWYRQTLGQGPEFLTYFQNEAQLEKSRLLSDRFSAERPKGSFSTLEIQRTEQGDSAMYLCASSRTANSYNSPLHFGNGTRLTVT.

The chain employs TRBV2 and TRBJ1-1; tentative D call: TRBD1 (6 bases). The V and J ends lost 5 bases and 3 bases respectively, with 16 bases between them. Germline V gives CDR1 SNHLY, CDR2 FYNNEI. This CDR3 is built from 15 residues. Here the CDR3 reads CASSKQGWMDTEAFF. The CDR3 DNA reads TGTGCCAGCAGTAAACAGGGATGGATGGACACTGAAGCTTTCTTT.

The V call is TRBV27, the J call TRBJ1-2; a weak D match, TRBD1 (5 bases). Per the germline V gene, CDR1 is MNHEY and CDR2 is SMNVEV (reference sequence). The CDR3 has 13 amino acids. V was cut by 6 bases and J by 2 bases, with 10 bases left in between. This chain's CDR3 is CASSPAGNYGYTF. The CDR3 nucleotides are TGTGCCAGCAGCCCCGCAGGGAACTATGGCTACACCTTC.

V and J are TRBV30 and TRBJ1-4, with 8 nucleotides matching TRBD1. V lost 0 bases and J lost 7; bases outside the gene matches: 7. Germline V CDR1 and CDR2: GTSNPN, SVGIG (reference sequence). CDR3 size: 15 residues. CDR3 sequence: CAWSVPDRVPEKLFF. The DNA for the CDR3 is TGTGCCTGGAGTGTACCGGACAGGGTCCCTGAAAAACTGTTTTTT. Filled out from reference TRBV30 and TRBJ1-4, the complete variable domain reads SQTIHQWPATLVQPVGSPLSLECTVEGTSNPNLYWYRQAAGRGLQLLFYSVGIGQISSEVPQNLSASRPQDRQFILSSKKLLLSDSGFYLCAWSVPDRVPEKLFFGSGTQLSVL.

This clone was detected only a few times. The chain links TRBV19 to TRBJ1-5; TRBD1 matches 7 bases. With V trimmed by 4 bases and J by 7 bases, 7 bases remained unmatched. Germline CDR1 reads LNHDA; CDR2 reads SQIVND (reference sequence). CDR3 length equals 14 residues. CDR3 in amino acids: CASSTSQGRQPQHF. The CDR3 nucleotides read TGTGCCAGTAGTACCTCACAGGGGAGGCAGCCCCAGCATTTT.

This clone turned up a few times. V and J are TRBV21-1 and TRBJ1-4; the D call of TRBD1 is as the table states it, not checked on the DNA. TRBV21-1 is recorded as a pseudogene. This CDR3 spans 11 amino acids. CDR3 bases: TGTGCCACCCGGACAGGAGAAAAACTGTTTTTT. This encodes CATRTGEKLFF.

The chain links TRBV5-4 to TRBJ2-2; D remains ambiguous. The CDR3 totals 15 residues. Trimming left V 0 bases short and J 2 bases short, with 8 bases between. Germline lookup yields CDR1 SGHNT and CDR2 YYREEE (reference sequence). The CDR3 DNA sequence: TGTGCCAGCAGCTTGGGGCAGTTAAACACCGGGGAGCTGTTTTTT. Protein: CASSLGQLNTGELFF.

The chain employs TRBV7-8 and TRBJ2-3; TRBD2 matches 9 bases. The CDR3 sequence is 17 residues long. Trimming removed 1 base from V and 1 base from J; junction bases left unmatched: 6. Germline-derived CDR1 and CDR2 are SGHVS and FQNEAQ. The CDR3 nucleotides read TGTGCCAGCAGCTTAGTGGTCCAGCGGGAGGGCACAGATACGCAGTATTTT. This sequence encodes CASSLVVQREGTDTQYF.

This chain joins TRBV13 and TRBJ1-1; the match to TRBD1 covers 7 bases. Per germline, CDR1 PRHDT and CDR2 FYEKMQ (reference sequence). V lost 5 bases to trimming and J lost 3 bases; unmatched junction nucleotides: 9. There are 15 residues in the CDR3. The CDR3 DNA is TGTGCCAGCAGCGGAGGGACAGTGGTCGACACTGAAGCTTTCTTT. Its protein product is CASSGGTVVDTEAFF.

The table lists this clone with a count of one. The genes are TRBV30 and TRBJ2-1; D unclear. The CDR3 extends over 12 amino acids. Deletions cut 1 base from V and 5 bases from J, with 6 bases between. In germline, CDR1 is GTSNPN, CDR2 SVGIG (reference sequence). Here the CDR3 DNA reads TGTGCCTGGAGTGACCGAGACAATGAGCAGTTCTTC. Translation gives CAWSDRDNEQFF.

The genes are TRBV3-1 (or the pseudogene TRBV3-2) and TRBJ2-5; perhaps TRBD1 as D (6 bases). The CDR3 loop spans 14 amino acids. Germline assignment: CDR1 LGHDT and CDR2 YNNKEL (reference sequence). Trimming took off 4 bases at V and 2 bases at J, with 11 bases between the two ends. CDR3 residues: CASSPPGQQETQYF. The CDR3 coding sequence is TGTGCCAGCAGCCCACCGGGACAACAAGAGACCCAGTACTTC.

V is TRBV5-4 and J is TRBJ1-1; D is undetermined. CDR3 length: 16 residues. Trimming took off 2 bases at V and 2 bases at J, with 16 bases between the two ends. CDR1 is SGHNT and CDR2 is YYREEE in the germline V gene (reference sequence). DNA for the CDR3: TGTGCCAGCAGCTTCGGCCAAACTAAAGTAAACACTGAAGCTTTCTTT. It codes for CASSFGQTKVNTEAFF. The whole variable domain, filled in from reference TRBV5-4 and TRBJ1-1, reads ETGVTQSPTHLIKTRGQQVTLRCSSQSGHNTVSWYQQALGQGPQFIFQYYREEENGRGNFPPRFSGLQFPNYSSELNVNALELDDSALYLCASSFGQTKVNTEAFFGQGTRLTVV.

V usage is TRBV11-2 and J usage is TRBJ1-3; D remains ambiguous. The CDR3 runs 13 residues. The germline CDR1 and CDR2 sequences are SGHAT and FQNNGV. The ends were cut back, 3 bases at V and 4 bases at J, with 7 bases in the middle. The CDR3 sequence is CASSFSGGNTIYF. The CDR3 region has the DNA TGTGCCAGCAGCTTTAGCGGGGGAAACACCATATATTTT. The variable domain in full, completed from reference TRBV11-2 and TRBJ1-3, reads EAGVAQSPRYKIIEKRQSVAFWCNPISGHATLYWYQQILGQGPKLLIQFQNNGVVDDSQLPKDRFSAERLKGVDSTLKIQPAKLEDSAVYLCASSFSGGNTIYFGEGSWLTVV.

The chain links TRBV9 to TRBJ1-1; D unclear. CDR1 and CDR2 from the germline V gene are SGDLS and YYNGEE. This CDR3 has 13 amino acids. V was trimmed by 3 bases and J by 0 bases, leaving 6 bases between them. DNA for the CDR3: TGTGCCAGCAGCGGACTCATGAACACTGAAGCTTTCTTT. Translating gives CASSGLMNTEAFF.

The chain has TRBV29-1 and TRBJ2-7; D might be TRBD1 (6 bases). V was clipped by 4 bases and J by 2 bases, with 12 bases between them. Germline CDR1 SQVTM, CDR2 ANQGSEA. CDR3 size: 13 residues. The CDR3 DNA is TGCAGCGTTGTACAGGGTCCAGCCTACGAGCAGTACTTC. It codes for CSVVQGPAYEQYF.

The gene calls are TRBV2 and TRBJ1-2; D gene uncertain. Trimming left V 7 bases short and J 8 bases short, with 20 bases between. There are 14 residues in the CDR3. Germline lookup yields CDR1 SNHLY and CDR2 FYNNEI. CDR3 sequence (DNA): TGTGCCAGCATCCGGACTCGCCTAGCGCGGGGCTACACCTTC. As protein: CASIRTRLARGYTF.

There are a few counts of this clone. J is TRBJ1-1 and V is TRBV19; weak D call: TRBD1 (5 bases). Between the trimmed V and J ends, which lost 4 bases and 13 bases, there was a span of 25 bases. CDR3 size: 15 residues. Germline lookup yields CDR1 LNHDA and CDR2 SQIVND (reference sequence). This CDR3 reads CASSTPTWAGPSGFF. The CDR3 DNA sequence: TGTGCCAGTAGTACCCCAACCTGGGCAGGGCCCTCTGGTTTCTTT.

The V call is TRBV11-3, the J call TRBJ2-3; D is unclear. The CDR3 extends over 12 amino acids. Trimming stripped 5 bases from V and 10 bases from J, with 13 bases between. CDR1 SGHNT and CDR2 YENEEA come from the germline V gene. The CDR3 coding sequence is TGTGCCAGCAGCCGCGCGGCTCGAGCGCAGTATTTT. Protein sequence: CASSRAARAQYF.

V is TRBV9 and J is TRBJ2-1; 11 positions match TRBD2. Trimming took 4 bases from V and 5 from J; bases not matched to a gene: 11. Germline values: CDR1 SGDLS, CDR2 YYNGEE. This CDR3 comprises 17 residues. The CDR3 DNA sequence: TGTGCCAGCAGCCCTACCCTACTAGCGGGGGCCCACAATGAGCAGTTCTTC. Its protein is CASSPTLLAGAHNEQFF.